Listed here are 23 T cell receptor beta chains from one sample, sequenced in a study of chemoradiotherapy in HPV16-positive cancers. Assay: immunoSEQ multiplex PCR; the TCRdb copy retains only in-frame clones and omits some. Among a few thousand clones listed, over 60% were seen once. The material was obtained from a patient who underwent chemoradiotherapy. Source of these receptors: a human donor with HPV-associated anogenital cancer.

This chain joins TRBV5-1 and TRBJ1-4; 9 bases fit TRBD1. The CDR3 has 15 residues. Germline V lookup: CDR1 SGHRS, CDR2 YFSETQ. J was trimmed by 8 bases and V by 2 bases; bases with no gene match: 7. CDR3 nucleotides: TGCGCCAGCAGCTTCCTCGGGACAGGGCTGGAAAAACTGTTTTTT. It specifies CASSFLGTGLEKLFF. The full variable domain, rest sourced from reference TRBV5-1 and TRBJ1-4, is KAGVTQTPRYLIKTRGQQVTLSCSPISGHRSVSWYQQTPGQGLQFLFEYFSETQRNKGNFPGRFSGRQFSNSRSEMNVSTLELGDSALYLCASSFLGTGLEKLFFGSGTQLSVL.

J is TRBJ1-2 and V is TRBV4-3; TRBD1 might be the D (5 bases). Germline loops: CDR1 LGHNA, CDR2 YSLEER. The CDR3 contains 15 residues. The V end lost 0 bases, the J end lost 6 bases, and 14 bases lay between the germline ends. The CDR3 sequence is CASSQDEGRRDGYTF. The CDR3 nucleotides read TGCGCCAGCAGCCAAGATGAGGGGAGGAGGGATGGCTACACCTTC.

This clone showed up just a few times. CDR3 bases: TGTGCTAGTGGTCCCACTCCAAATGAGCAGTTCTTC. It codes for CASGPTPNEQFF. The V call is TRBV12-5, the J call TRBJ2-1; D unclear. Trimming cost V 5 bases and J 7 bases, with 9 bases left between them. The CDR3 loop spans 12 amino acids. Germline V gene sequence: CDR1 LGHNT, CDR2 FRNRAP.

The CDR3 sequence: CASSLRWGGGSIGEQYF. CDR3 nucleotides: TGTGCCAGCAGCTTAAGGTGGGGTGGCGGGAGTATCGGCGAGCAGTACTTC. The chain has TRBV5-4 and TRBJ2-7; TRBD2 agrees at 7 bases. The CDR3 runs to 17 residues. Germline lookup yields CDR1 SGHNT and CDR2 YYREEE (reference sequence). V dropped 2 bases and J dropped 6; count of bases not matched to a gene: 17.

V usage is TRBV5-1 and J usage is TRBJ1-5; no definite D call. V was cut by 0 bases and J by 3 bases, with 7 bases left in between. The CDR3 totals 14 residues. In germline, CDR1 is SGHRS, CDR2 YFSETQ. The CDR3 nucleotides are TGCGCCAGCAGCTTGGACAGCCCCAATCAGCCCCAGCATTTT. Its translation is CASSLDSPNQPQHF.

CDR3 in DNA: TGTGCCAGCAGCCCCCTTGTTGATGGGGGAACCCATGGCTACACCTTC. Translation gives CASSPLVDGGTHGYTF. V gene TRBV7-9 combines with J gene TRBJ1-2, with D possibly TRBD1 on 5 matching bases. CDR1 and CDR2 (germline): SEHNR, FQNEAQ (reference sequence). The CDR3 contains 16 residues. Trimming removed 5 bases at V and 6 bases at J, with 22 bases between.

The sample holds a few counts of this clone. J is TRBJ2-6 and V is TRBV19, with TRBD1 identical over 7 bases. Per the germline V gene, CDR1 is LNHDA and CDR2 is SQIVND (reference sequence). This CDR3 comprises 17 residues. J lost 0 bases, V lost 7 bases, and 9 bases had no gene match. The CDR3 sequence is CASNGQEINSGANVLTF. The DNA for the CDR3 is TGTGCCAGTAATGGACAGGAAATAAACTCTGGGGCCAACGTCCTGACTTTC.

This clone was detected only a few times. The V gene is TRBV18, the J gene TRBJ2-3, with 7 bases lining up with TRBD1. The CDR3 has 14 amino acids. Losses at the gene ends were 4 bases for V and 1 base for J; bases not matched to a gene: 2. Germline loops: CDR1 KGHSH, CDR2 LQKENI. CDR3 DNA: TGTGCCAGCTCACGAGACAGGGGCACAGATACGCAGTATTTT. It translates to CASSRDRGTDTQYF.

V usage is TRBV19 and J usage is TRBJ1-5; TRBD1 matches at 7 bases. Trimming at V came to 4 bases and at J to 7 bases, leaving 10 bases not matched to a gene. Germline V lookup: CDR1 LNHDA, CDR2 SQIVND (reference sequence). The CDR3 totals 15 residues. The chain's CDR3 is CASSSRTGSLQPQHF. The CDR3 DNA reads TGTGCCAGTAGTAGCCGGACAGGCTCTTTGCAGCCCCAGCATTTT.

The chain has TRBV27 and TRBJ2-1; 10 positions agree with TRBD2. The CDR3 is 15 amino acids. Germline assignment: CDR1 MNHEY and CDR2 SMNVEV (reference sequence). With 6 bases clipped from V and 3 bases from J, the junction kept 5 bases outside the gene matches. CDR3 sequence (DNA): TGTGCCAGCAGCCCAGGACTAGCGGTCTACAATGAGCAGTTCTTC. It codes for CASSPGLAVYNEQFF.

The rearrangement joins TRBV5-6 to TRBJ1-5; 9 bases map to TRBD1. CDR3 size: 15 residues. V dropped 3 bases and J dropped 4; count of bases not matched to a gene: 5. CDR1 and CDR2 (germline): SGHDT, YYEEEE. CDR3 protein: CASSWWGTGNQPQHF. The CDR3 DNA reads TGTGCCAGCAGCTGGTGGGGGACAGGGAATCAGCCCCAGCATTTT.

The chain employs TRBV7-8 and TRBJ1-1; D unclear. Germline CDR1 and CDR2: SGHVS and FQNEAQ. V dropped 0 bases and J dropped 2 bases, with 7 bases sitting between them. The CDR3 sequence is 14 residues long. CDR3 DNA: TGTGCCAGCAGCTTAGCGACCAGAAACACTGAAGCTTTCTTT. As protein: CASSLATRNTEAFF.

This clone was seen only a few times. As DNA, the CDR3 is TGTGCCACCAGCAGAGATTTGTTCAACACTGAAGCTTTCTTT. Translation gives CATSRDLFNTEAFF. The rearrangement joins TRBV15 to TRBJ1-1; the D is unclear. The germline CDR1 and CDR2 sequences are LNHNV and YYDKDF (reference sequence). The CDR3 spans 14 residues. V dropped 0 bases and J dropped 2 bases, with 7 bases sitting between them.

This rearrangement joins TRBV11-2 to TRBJ2-1; the D is unclear. CDR1 SGHAT and CDR2 FQNNGV come from the germline V gene. Trimming took 5 bases from V and 6 from J, leaving 17 bases between them. The CDR3 consists of 15 residues. The CDR3 DNA is TGTGCCAGCAGCCGCTTGGGTAGCCCGACCAATGAGCAGTTCTTC. Translation: CASSRLGSPTNEQFF.

The chain employs TRBV13 and TRBJ1-1; the D gene is possibly TRBD1 (5 bases). Germline V gene sequence: CDR1 PRHDT, CDR2 FYEKMQ (reference sequence). V was clipped by 1 base and J by 2 bases, with 14 bases between them. There are 16 residues in the CDR3. The CDR3 nucleotides read TGTGCCAGCAGCTTAGCCTCTAACACAGGTAACACTGAAGCTTTCTTT. Amino acid sequence: CASSLASNTGNTEAFF.

This clone was observed a handful of times. This CDR3 is CASRENYGYTF. The CDR3 DNA follows: TGTGCCAGTCGGGAGAACTATGGCTACACCTTC. The chain has TRBV28 and TRBJ1-2; no clear D gene. CDR3 size: 11 residues. The germline CDR1 and CDR2 sequences are MDHEN and SYDVKM. V was trimmed by 9 bases and J by 2 bases, leaving 7 bases between them.

The V call is TRBV4-3, the J call TRBJ1-1; D is possibly TRBD1 (6 bases). This CDR3 is 15 amino acids long. Germline V lookup: CDR1 LGHNA, CDR2 YSLEER. V lost 3 bases and J lost 0, with 11 bases in between. CDR3 nucleotides: TGCGCCAGCAGCCAGCCGGGACACCTGAACACTGAAGCTTTCTTT. This sequence encodes CASSQPGHLNTEAFF.

This clone was seen more than once but under ten times. The chain combines TRBV2 with TRBJ2-7; D uncertain. The V gene lost 2 bases and the J gene lost 5 bases, with 10 bases spanning the gap. CDR3 length: 13 residues. CDR1 and CDR2 (germline): SNHLY, FYNNEI. CDR3 residues: CASSEWGQNEQYF. The DNA of the CDR3 is TGTGCCAGCAGTGAATGGGGTCAAAACGAGCAGTACTTC.

The J gene is TRBJ2-7, the V gene TRBV18, with 8 bases matching TRBD1. Germline loops: CDR1 KGHSH, CDR2 LQKENI. After removal of 6 bases from V and 4 bases from J, the junction contained 2 bases not matched to a gene. CDR3 length: 12 residues. For the CDR3, the DNA is TGTGCCAGCTCTAACAGGGGGTACGAGCAGTACTTC. Its protein product is CASSNRGYEQYF.

The chain recombines TRBV27 with TRBJ2-2; TRBD2 matches 12 bases. This CDR3 has 18 amino acids. Germline trimming cut 6 bases from V and 4 bases from J; bases unmatched to any gene: 12. Germline V gives CDR1 MNHEY, CDR2 SMNVEV (reference sequence). The CDR3 sequence: CASRYRLAGGPFTGELFF. The CDR3 DNA is TGTGCCAGCAGATATCGGCTAGCGGGAGGGCCGTTCACCGGGGAGCTGTTTTTT.

CDR3 sequence (DNA): TGTGCCAGCTCACCACCAAACAGCGAAGAGACCCAGTACTTC. Amino acids: CASSPPNSEETQYF. The gene calls are TRBV18 and TRBJ2-5; no clear D gene. Between the trimmed V and J ends, which lost 0 bases and 3 bases, there was a span of 8 bases. Germline V gives CDR1 KGHSH, CDR2 LQKENI. The CDR3 is made up of 14 amino acids.

This rearrangement joins TRBV7-2 to TRBJ1-6, with TRBD1 as a possible D gene (6 bases). This CDR3 spans 15 amino acids. Per germline, CDR1 SGHTA and CDR2 FQGNSA. Trimming took 5 bases from V and 5 from J, leaving 13 bases between them. CDR3 coding DNA: TGTGCCAGCAGCCCTCAGGGACACGATAATTCACCCCTCCACTTT. It yields the protein CASSPQGHDNSPLHF.

Relative to its sample, this clone is large. V is TRBV18 and J is TRBJ1-1; possibly TRBD1 for D (5 bases). The length of the CDR3 is 15 residues. Germline-derived CDR1 and CDR2 are KGHSH and LQKENI. Trimming removed 1 base at V and 3 bases at J, with 12 bases between. CDR3: CASSPQGQGDTEAFF. DNA of the CDR3: TGTGCCAGCTCACCACAGGGGCAGGGAGACACTGAAGCTTTCTTT.